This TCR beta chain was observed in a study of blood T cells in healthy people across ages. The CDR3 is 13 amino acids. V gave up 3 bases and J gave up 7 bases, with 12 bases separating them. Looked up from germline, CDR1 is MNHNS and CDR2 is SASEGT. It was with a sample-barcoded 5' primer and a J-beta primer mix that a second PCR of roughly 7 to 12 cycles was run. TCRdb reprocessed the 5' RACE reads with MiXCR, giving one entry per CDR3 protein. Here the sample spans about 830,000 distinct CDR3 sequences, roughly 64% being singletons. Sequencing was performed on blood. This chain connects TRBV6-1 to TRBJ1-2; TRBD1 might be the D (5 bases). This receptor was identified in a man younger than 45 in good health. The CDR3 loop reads CASSDVGPRGYTF. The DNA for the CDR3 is TGTGCCAGCAGTGATGTGGGGCCGCGTGGCTACACCTTC.